The rows below give T cell receptor beta chains drawn from one sample of a study of OX40 agonist ivuxolimab in advanced cancers. Data came from immunoSEQ multiplex PCR; TCRdb stores just in-frame clones and leaves some out. The repertoire holds approximately 35,000 clones, roughly 87% seen once, with about 35% in the top ten. This specimen consisted of CD4+ or CD8+ T cells sorted from blood, obtained in a trial of the OX40 agonist ivuxolimab. The receptors come from an adult with an advanced solid tumor such as melanoma, head and neck, liver or kidney cancer. Both conserved end residues are part of each CDR3. A D gene is named only where the DNA matches it firmly. Expanded clones are given a class, and other clones once, few, many or no size at all.

clone size	V gene	D gene	J gene	CDR3 protein	CDR3 DNA
.	TRBV29-1	.	TRBJ2-7	CSVEAYSGPTYEQYF	TGCAGCGTTGAAGCCTATTCCGGGCCGACCTACGAGCAGTACTTC
.	TRBV19	TRBD1	TRBJ1-5	CASSIQGAQPQHF	TGTGCCAGTAGCATACAGGGGGCCCAGCCCCAGCATTTT
once	TRBV10-3	TRBD2	TRBJ2-1	CAISDRTSGYNEQFF	TGTGCCATCAGTGATAGGACTAGCGGCTACAATGAGCAGTTCTTC
.	TRBV19	TRBD1	TRBJ2-3	CASSARTGGKTDTQYF	TGTGCCAGTAGTGCGCGGACAGGGGGCAAAACAGATACGCAGTATTTT
.	TRBV28	.	TRBJ2-3	CASSLHRDTQYF	TGTGCCAGCAGTTTACATCGGGATACGCAGTATTTT
.	TRBV19	.	TRBJ2-1	CASSIRLNNEQFF	TGTGCCAGTAGTATACGACTCAACAATGAGCAGTTCTTC
.	TRBV5-1	.	TRBJ1-1	CASSLGGGTEAFF	TGCGCCAGCAGTCTTGGGGGAGGCACTGAAGCTTTCTTT
.	TRBV4-1	.	TRBJ1-5	CASSQGPYSNQPQHF	TGCGCCAGCAGCCAAGGCCCATATAGCAATCAGCCCCAGCATTTT
.	TRBV7-2	TRBD2	TRBJ2-7	CASTGGAAYEQYF	TGTGCCAGCACCGGGGGGGCCGCCTACGAGCAGTACTTC
.	TRBV19	.	TRBJ1-1	CASSIGQQLNTEAFF	TGTGCCAGTAGTATCGGTCAGCAATTGAACACTGAAGCTTTCTTT
.	TRBV5-1	TRBD2	TRBJ2-7	CASSWTSGNSYEQYF	TGCGCCAGCAGCTGGACTAGCGGGAACTCCTACGAGCAGTACTTC
.	TRBV13	TRBD2	TRBJ2-1	CASSSKTERGVWEQFF	TGTGCCAGCAGCTCGAAAACCGAGCGGGGGGTATGGGAGCAGTTCTTC
.	TRBV2	TRBD1	TRBJ1-1	CASRGTGGFAEAFF	TGTGCCAGCAGAGGGACAGGGGGCTTTGCTGAAGCTTTCTTT
.	TRBV27	.	TRBJ2-7	CASSLASSIYEQYF	TGTGCCAGCAGTTTGGCTTCTAGCATCTACGAGCAGTACTTC